Sequencing of this T cell receptor beta chain was carried out in a study of blood T cell repertoires in COVID-19. Background on the study: Samples representing acute and convalescent COVID-19 were sourced from the United States, Italy and Spain. The cDNA or gDNA used as material had been derived from T cells, B-cell-depleted T cells, or PBMCs.

Per the original methods: From reference gene primer amplification, estimates of nucleated cell counts were derived. Sequencing was performed with immunoSEQ multiplex PCR; in TCRdb, only in-frame clones are kept and a portion is missing. That table gives V, J and clone size, and the DNA gave D and trimming. Here the sample spans about 220,000 clones, roughly 88% being singletons. Germline V lookup: CDR1 MNHEY, CDR2 SVGAGI. V gave up 6 bases and J gave up 5 bases, with 11 bases separating them. The CDR3 length is 13 residues. The sequence derives from a woman aged 50 to 65 with acute COVID-19. This rearrangement joins TRBV6-5 to TRBJ1-5; D ambiguous. Sample: PBMCs or T cells enriched from blood (not recorded which). The CDR3 loop reads CASRLQDHQPQHF. CDR3 bases: TGTGCCAGCAGGTTGCAGGATCATCAGCCCCAGCATTTT.